This entry features one TCR beta chain sequence. Its antigen is as yet unknown. This sample was taken from a study of cytomegalovirus exposure and HLA in healthy donors. With 0 bases removed from V and 15 bases from J, the gap between germline ends came to 15 bases. Per germline, CDR1 KGHSH and CDR2 LQKENI. There are 13 residues in the CDR3. Sequencing used immunoSEQ multiplex PCR; TCRdb keeps in-frame clones, though not all of them. This sample has 190,000 or so clones, with 80% to 85% found just once. Points from the study as a whole: Specificity for CMV antigens was confirmed in vitro for a few of the CMV-associated chains. Most TCR sequences were rare, but some public TCRs occurred in many donors.

The chain is built from TRBV18 and TRBJ2-1; weak D call: TRBD2 (6 bases). The material sequenced was PBMCs. The source is a woman between 18 and 30 years old in good health and CMV-seropositive. CDR3 nucleotide sequence: TGTGCCAGCTCACCACCCGGGTCGGGGGAGAGGTTCTTC. Translated, it gives CASSPPGSGERFF.